This T cell receptor (beta chain) was observed in a study of blood T cell repertoires in COVID-19. Using immunoSEQ multiplex PCR, the repertoire was profiled, and TCRdb retains in-frame clones only, with some absent. The sample includes 55,000 to 75,000 clones, roughly 80% of them seen just once. Germline V gene lookup returns CDR1 MNHEY and CDR2 SVGEGT. Trimming cost V 6 bases and J 2 bases, with 14 bases left between them. The CDR3 is made up of 15 amino acids. This clonotype originated in a human donor in a cohort sampled during active COVID-19. The sample comprised peripheral blood. V gene TRBV6-2 or TRBV6-3 combines with J gene TRBJ1-5; D gene ambiguous. The CDR3 nucleotides read TGTGCCAGCAGCCCCGTTAACGGGGGCAATCAGCCCCAGCATTTT. Residues: CASSPVNGGNQPQHF.